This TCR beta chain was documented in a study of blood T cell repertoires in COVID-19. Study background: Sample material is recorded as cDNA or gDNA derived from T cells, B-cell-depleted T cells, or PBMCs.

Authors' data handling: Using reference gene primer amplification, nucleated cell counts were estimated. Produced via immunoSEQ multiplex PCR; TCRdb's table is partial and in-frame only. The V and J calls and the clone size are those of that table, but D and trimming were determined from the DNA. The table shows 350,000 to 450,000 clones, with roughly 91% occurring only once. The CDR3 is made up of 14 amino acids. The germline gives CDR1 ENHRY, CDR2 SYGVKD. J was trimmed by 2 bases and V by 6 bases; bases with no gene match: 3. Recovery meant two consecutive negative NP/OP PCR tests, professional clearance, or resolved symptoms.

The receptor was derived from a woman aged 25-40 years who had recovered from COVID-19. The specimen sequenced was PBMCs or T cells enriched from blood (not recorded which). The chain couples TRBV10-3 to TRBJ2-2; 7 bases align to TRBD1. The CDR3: CAISTGDNTGELFF. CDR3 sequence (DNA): TGTGCCATCAGCACAGGGGACAACACCGGGGAGCTGTTTTTT.